The 10 T cell receptor beta chains listed next were all sequenced from one sample in a study of shared clonotypes between healthy human individuals. TCRdb's table, derived via immunoSEQ multiplex PCR, lists solely in-frame clones and lacks some. The sample includes about 590,000 clones, less than 97% of them seen just once. Naive CD8 cells comprised CD45RO-negative, CCR7-positively selected cells, excluding terminally differentiated effector memory CD45RA+ cells. The sample taken for sequencing was naive CD8+ T cells sorted from blood. The receptors shown here come from a woman in her 30s in good health.

Worth noting for this clone: Other nucleotide sequences from this sample produce the same CDR3. The rearrangement uses TRBV20-1 and TRBJ2-1, with no clear D. The germline gives CDR1 DFQATT, CDR2 SNEGSKA (reference sequence). The germline V and J ends were trimmed by 5 bases and 8 bases, with 7 bases remaining between them. CDR3 length: 10 amino acids. Written as DNA, the CDR3 is TGCAGTGCTGTAGGCGATGAGCAGTTCTTC. Translated, it gives CSAVGDEQFF.

The gene calls are TRBV6-5 and TRBJ2-1; D is unclear. V was trimmed by 5 bases and J by 9 bases, leaving 11 bases between them. Per the germline V gene, CDR1 is MNHEY and CDR2 is SVGAGI. The CDR3 sequence is 12 residues long. The CDR3 sequence: CASSPRVGEQFF. The DNA of the CDR3 is TGTGCCAGCAGTCCCCGGGTGGGTGAGCAGTTCTTC.

The rearrangement links TRBV10-3 to TRBJ2-7; D is tentatively TRBD1 or TRBD2 (5 bases each). The germline V gene encodes CDR1 ENHRY and CDR2 SYGVKD. The V gene lost 3 bases and the J gene lost 1 base, with 16 bases spanning the gap. The length of the CDR3 is 16 residues. In nucleotides, the CDR3 is TGTGCCATCAGTGACCCCGGGCTAGCAGGGTCCTACGAGCAGTACTTC. It yields the protein CAISDPGLAGSYEQYF.

DNA of the CDR3: TGTGCCAGCAGCTTCACCGGGACACTAATAGGGGAGACCCAGTACTTC. Its protein product is CASSFTGTLIGETQYF. This sequence joins TRBV9 and TRBJ2-5, with TRBD1 as a possible D gene (6 bases). Looked up from germline, CDR1 is SGDLS and CDR2 is YYNGEE. Trimming removed 4 bases at V and 5 bases at J, with 21 bases between. The CDR3 loop spans 16 amino acids. The whole variable domain, filled in from reference TRBV9 and TRBJ2-5, reads DSGVTQTPKHLITATGQRVTLRCSPRSGDLSVYWYQQSLDQGLQFLIQYYNGEERAKGNILERFSAQQFPDLHSELNLSSLELGDSALYFCASSFTGTLIGETQYFGPGTRLLVL.

To note about this clone: Other DNA sequences within the sample encode an identical CDR3. The chain uses TRBV27 and TRBJ2-7, with 7 bases lining up with TRBD1. The CDR3 extends over 13 amino acids. Germline loops: CDR1 MNHEY, CDR2 SMNVEV (reference sequence). V lost 7 bases, J lost 3 bases, and 6 bases stayed unmatched. The CDR3 DNA is TGTGCCAGCAAACAGGGGACGGGCTACGAGCAGTACTTC. Encoded protein: CASKQGTGYEQYF.

In DNA form, the CDR3 reads TGCGCCAGCAGCTTGGGTGGCGATGAGCAGTTCTTC. It encodes CASSLGGDEQFF. The rearrangement links TRBV5-1 to TRBJ2-1; D unclear. In germline, CDR1 is SGHRS, CDR2 YFSETQ. V was shortened by 0 bases and J by 8 bases, with 6 bases between the two germline ends. This CDR3 is built from 12 residues.

The chain recombines TRBV7-9 with TRBJ1-1; D gene unclear. Between the trimmed V and J ends, which lost 5 bases and 10 bases, there was a span of 14 bases. The CDR3 spans 12 residues. The germline gives CDR1 SEHNR, CDR2 FQNEAQ (reference sequence). CDR3 sequence reads: CASSLRGRPAFF. Written as DNA, the CDR3 is TGTGCCAGCAGCCTACGGGGAAGACCAGCTTTCTTT. Based on the CDR3 plus reference TRBV7-9 and TRBJ1-1, the full variable domain is DTGVSQNPRHKITKRGQNVTFRCDPISEHNRLYWYRQTLGQGPEFLTYFQNEAQLEKSRLLSDRFSAERPKGSFSTLEIQRTEQGDSAMYLCASSLRGRPAFFGQGTRLTVV.

This clone was observed a few times. The V call is TRBV2, the J call TRBJ2-7; D unclear. V was shortened by 2 bases and J by 3 bases, with 8 bases between the two germline ends. This CDR3 is built from 13 residues. The germline gives CDR1 SNHLY, CDR2 FYNNEI. CDR3 region: CASSESVYYEQYF. CDR3 sequence (DNA): TGTGCCAGCAGTGAATCGGTTTACTACGAGCAGTACTTC.

DNA for the CDR3: TGCAGCGTTGAGGTAGCGCCCCTAGCCGATACGCAGTATTTT. It yields the protein CSVEVAPLADTQYF. The chain recombines TRBV29-1 with TRBJ2-3, with D perhaps matching TRBD2 (5 bases). The germline gives CDR1 SQVTM, CDR2 ANQGSEA. The CDR3 consists of 14 residues. The germline V and J ends were trimmed by 3 bases and 6 bases, with 16 bases remaining between them.

In regard to this clone: Distinct nucleotide sequences in the sample also encode this CDR3. The V and J genes are TRBV27 and TRBJ2-1, with 9 bases lining up with TRBD2. The junction had 0 bases not matched to a gene; V was cut back by 2 bases and J by 4 bases. The CDR3 consists of 14 residues. Looked up from germline, CDR1 is MNHEY and CDR2 is SMNVEV (reference sequence). The CDR3 protein is CASSLLAGYNEQFF. The CDR3 bases are TGTGCCAGCAGTTTACTAGCGGGGTACAATGAGCAGTTCTTC.